This is a list of T cell receptor beta chains from one sample in a study of Ad26.COV2.S vaccination and SARS-CoV-2 variants. The data were produced by immunoSEQ multiplex PCR, yet TCRdb's version contains in-frame clones alone and is incomplete. The sample lists about 390,000 clones; approximately 91% were seen once. Sample: peripheral blood, taken in a trial of Ad26.COV2.S vaccine versus placebo. All receptors derive from a person between 18 and 65 years old who received the Ad26.COV2.S COVID-19 vaccine or a placebo. Both conserved end residues are part of each CDR3. Each record gives: CDR3 protein, CDR3 DNA, CDR3 length, D gene, clone size, J gene, V gene. A D gene is named only where the DNA matches it firmly. Size is stated for part of the rows, as once, few or many counts, or as a class when the clone is expanded.

CDR3: CASSHPGEATRYTF
DNA: TGTGCCAGCAGCCACCCGGGGGAAGCCACACGCTACACCTTC
length: 14
D: -
size: once
J: TRBJ1-2
V: TRBV4-2

CDR3: CASSRRGGLGTGNTIYF
DNA: TGTGCCAGCAGCCGAAGAGGGGGTCTGGGAACTGGAAACACCATATATTTT
length: 17
D: -
size: -
J: TRBJ1-3
V: TRBV7-9

CDR3: CASSPFGRGGEDTQYF
DNA: TGTGCCAGCAGCCCCTTTGGTCGGGGGGGCGAAGATACGCAGTATTTT
length: 16
D: TRBD2
size: -
J: TRBJ2-3
V: TRBV3-1/TRBV3-2

CDR3: CASSLDLRGGGAFF
DNA: TGTGCCAGCAGCTTAGATCTCCGTGGGGGCGGGGCTTTCTTT
length: 14
D: -
size: -
J: TRBJ1-1
V: TRBV11-2

CDR3: CASSAWDRGREQYF
DNA: TGTGCCAGTAGTGCGTGGGACAGGGGGAGAGAGCAGTACTTC
length: 14
D: TRBD1
size: once
J: TRBJ2-7
V: TRBV19

CDR3: CASSLGQTTDTQYF
DNA: TGTGCCAGCAGTCTAGGACAGACCACAGATACGCAGTATTTT
length: 14
D: -
size: -
J: TRBJ2-3
V: TRBV6-5

CDR3: CASSAGRPEAFF
DNA: TGTGCCAGCTCGGCCGGTCGCCCTGAAGCTTTCTTT
length: 12
D: -
size: -
J: TRBJ1-1
V: TRBV5-5

CDR3: CAWSVGRVKEQFF
DNA: TGTGCCTGGAGTGTAGGTAGGGTTAAAGAGCAGTTCTTC
length: 13
D: -
size: -
J: TRBJ2-1
V: TRBV30

CDR3: CASSQVGTGWEKLFF
DNA: TGCGCCAGCAGCCAAGTGGGGACAGGGTGGGAAAAACTGTTTTTT
length: 15
D: TRBD1
size: -
J: TRBJ1-4
V: TRBV4-1

CDR3: CASSQTGYEQFF
DNA: TGCGCCAGCAGTCAAACAGGGTATGAGCAGTTCTTC
length: 12
D: -
size: -
J: TRBJ2-1
V: TRBV5-1

CDR3: CASSPDRTYEQYF
DNA: TGTGCCAGCAGTCCAGACAGGACCTACGAGCAGTACTTC
length: 13
D: -
size: -
J: TRBJ2-7
V: TRBV12-3/TRBV12-4

CDR3: CASSQERWGANYGYTF
DNA: TGCGCCAGCAGCCAAGAACGATGGGGAGCTAACTATGGCTACACCTTC
length: 16
D: -
size: many
J: TRBJ1-2
V: TRBV4-3

CDR3: CASSFVGAGANVLTF
DNA: TGTGCCAGCAGCTTTGTCGGAGCTGGGGCCAACGTCCTGACTTTC
length: 15
D: -
size: -
J: TRBJ2-6
V: TRBV5-6

CDR3: CASSFSGLNTGELFF
DNA: TGTGCCAGCAGCTTTTCGGGACTGAACACCGGGGAGCTGTTTTTT
length: 15
D: -
size: -
J: TRBJ2-2
V: TRBV7-9

CDR3: CASRGGQSYGYTF
DNA: TGTGCCAGCAGAGGTGGACAGAGTTATGGCTACACCTTC
length: 13
D: -
size: -
J: TRBJ1-2
V: TRBV5-4

CDR3: CASSQVAGGGYYGYTF
DNA: TGCGCCAGCAGCCAAGTAGCTGGGGGCGGTTACTATGGCTACACCTTC
length: 16
D: -
size: -
J: TRBJ1-2
V: TRBV4-1

CDR3: CASSLHRDRGRGNYGYTF
DNA: TGTGCCAGCAGCCTGCACCGGGACAGGGGGCGGGGGAACTATGGCTACACCTTC
length: 18
D: TRBD1
size: -
J: TRBJ1-2
V: TRBV3-1/TRBV3-2

CDR3: CASSQWQGEKLFF
DNA: TGCGCCAGCAGCCAATGGCAAGGCGAAAAACTGTTTTTT
length: 13
D: -
size: -
J: TRBJ1-4
V: TRBV4-1